A selection of T cell receptor beta chains follows, all from one sample in a study of shared clonotypes between healthy human individuals. The data were produced by immunoSEQ multiplex PCR, yet TCRdb's version contains in-frame clones alone and is incomplete. The sample lists hundreds of thousands of clones; approximately 95% were seen once. The specimen sequenced was naive CD8+ T cells sorted from blood. These receptors all come from a woman aged 25 to 39 in good health. Each CDR3 is given with its conserved first and last residue. Fields, in order: D gene, V gene, clone size, CDR3 protein. D genes are given only for firm matches. The size entry is marked missing in some rows and otherwise reads once, few, many or a size class.

>NA|TRBV9|NA
CASSELGLGGYDTEAFF
>NA|TRBV6-5|NA
CASSYASRRGETQYF
>NA|TRBV10-2|NA
CASSDGRGSFHEQYF
>TRBD2|TRBV27|NA
CASSLSRREGYPPAREQYF
>NA|TRBV7-9|NA
CASSSHPRTPNTGELFF
>TRBD2|TRBV2|NA
CASSSVQGGGSTDTQYF
>NA|TRBV10-2|NA
CASSDEGLSYEQYF
>NA|TRBV4-2|NA
CASSRGGQIYEQYF
>TRBD2|TRBV27|NA
CASSVIAGTGELFF
>TRBD2|TRBV10-1|NA
CASSPGLAGSLDQYF
>NA|TRBV19|NA
CASSYVVDGNTIYF
>NA|TRBV6-5|NA
CASSYSFVGSPYEQYF
>NA|TRBV28|NA
CATTEGVWPTYEQYF
>TRBD2|TRBV5-1|NA
CASSQALADEQYF
>NA|TRBV7-9|NA
CASSLDFLRRTLNTGELFF
>NA|TRBV13|NA
CASSLSTWGSSYEQYF
>TRBD2|TRBV6-1|NA
CASNTLAGAYEQYF
>NA|TRBV7-6|NA
CASRHEQFF
>TRBD2|TRBV15|NA
CATSGDWTSGMYNEQFF
>NA|TRBV28|NA
CASTSSGANVLTF
>NA|TRBV13|NA
CASSPGLGGYEQYF
>TRBD2|TRBV4-2|once
CASSLASGRVEDTQYF
>NA|TRBV19|few
CASCSPLGELFF
>NA|TRBV13|NA
CASSLGGTGKTEAFF
>NA|TRBV10-1|NA
CASSPQAASSSYNEQFF
>TRBD1|TRBV28|NA
CASSSPGQVLYEQYF
>NA|TRBV20-1|NA
CSARAGYEQYF
>NA|TRBV29-1|few
CSVSGPMNTEAFF
>NA|TRBV6-5|NA
CASSYRGEPYEQYF
>TRBD2|TRBV27|NA
CASSLWAGVYEQYF
>NA|TRBV29-1|NA
CSVEAAGSSNTGELFF
>NA|TRBV15|NA
CATSIEDTASYGYTF
>NA|TRBV27|NA
CASSFGTFHNEQFF
>TRBD2|TRBV15|NA
CATSTRPSGIIYNEQFF
>NA|TRBV27|NA
CASSLYAGTSTDTQYF
>TRBD2|TRBV6-4|NA
CASSRTSLETQYF
>TRBD1|TRBV9|once
CASSVPRTGSGANVLTF
>NA|TRBV5-4|NA
CASSLEGAGAQPQHF
>NA|TRBV6-1|NA
CASSEGPSYEQYF
>NA|TRBV2|once
CAILGLEGGSEKLFF
>NA|TRBV13|NA
CASSLSYEQYF
>NA|TRBV27|NA
CASSLSNSPLHF
>TRBD2|TRBV28|NA
CASSLSGLAGGTDTQYF
>NA|TRBV6-1|NA
CASSEWGSGAWDTQYF
>NA|TRBV7-9|NA
CASSSTDLNTEAFF
>NA|TRBV14|NA
CASSLGGRETQYF
>NA|TRBV7-6|NA
CASSTGTTPTDTQYF
>TRBD1|TRBV5-4|NA
CASTRQGETEAFF
>NA|TRBV9|NA
CASSAGQFPSYEQYF
>NA|TRBV10-3|NA
CAISVVGRVMNIQYF
>NA|TRBV30|NA
CAWIGTEEETQYF
>NA|TRBV15|once
CATSIPGSGSLEQYF